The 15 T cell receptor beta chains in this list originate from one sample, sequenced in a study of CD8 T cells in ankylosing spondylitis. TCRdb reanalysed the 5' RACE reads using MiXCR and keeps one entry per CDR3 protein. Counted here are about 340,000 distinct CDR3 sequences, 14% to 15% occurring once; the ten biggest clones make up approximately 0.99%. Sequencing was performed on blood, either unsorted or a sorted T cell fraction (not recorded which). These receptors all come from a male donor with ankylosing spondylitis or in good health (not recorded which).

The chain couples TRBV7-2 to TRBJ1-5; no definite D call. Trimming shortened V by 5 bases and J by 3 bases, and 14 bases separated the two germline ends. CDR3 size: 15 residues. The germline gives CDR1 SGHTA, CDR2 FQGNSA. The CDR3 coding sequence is TGTGCCAGCAGCCCTGCGGGCGGAATCAATCAGCCCCAGCATTTT. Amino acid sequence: CASSPAGGINQPQHF.

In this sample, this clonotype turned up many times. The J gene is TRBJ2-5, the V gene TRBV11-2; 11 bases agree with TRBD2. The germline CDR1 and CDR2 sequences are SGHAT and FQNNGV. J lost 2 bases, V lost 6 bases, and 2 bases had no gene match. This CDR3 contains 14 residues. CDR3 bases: TGTGCCAGCAGTCCTAGCGGGGGGCAAGAGACCCAGTACTTC. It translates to CASSPSGGQETQYF.

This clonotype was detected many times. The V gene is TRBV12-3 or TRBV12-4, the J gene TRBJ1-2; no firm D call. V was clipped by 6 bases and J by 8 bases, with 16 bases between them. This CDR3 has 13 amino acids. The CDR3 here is CASSASFTMGYTF. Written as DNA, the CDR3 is TGTGCCAGCAGCGCGTCCTTTACAATGGGCTACACCTTC.

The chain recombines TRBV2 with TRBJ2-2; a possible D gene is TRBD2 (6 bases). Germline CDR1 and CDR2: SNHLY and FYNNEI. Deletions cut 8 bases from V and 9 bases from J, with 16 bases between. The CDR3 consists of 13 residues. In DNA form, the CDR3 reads TGTGCCAGCGGACTAAAGAGGGCCTGGGAGCTGTTTTTT. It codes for CASGLKRAWELFF. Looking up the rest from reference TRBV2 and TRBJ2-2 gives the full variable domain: EPEVTQTPSHQVTQMGQEVILRCVPISNHLYFYWYRQILGQKVEFLVSFYNNEISEKSEIFDDQFSVERPDGSNFTLKIRSTKLEDSAMYFCASGLKRAWELFFGEGSRLTVL.

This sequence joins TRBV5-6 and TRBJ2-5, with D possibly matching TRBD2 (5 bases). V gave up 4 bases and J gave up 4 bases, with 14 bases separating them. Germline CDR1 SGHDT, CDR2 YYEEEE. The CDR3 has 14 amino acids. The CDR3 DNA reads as TGTGCCAGCAGCATACCGGACGGAGGAGAGACCCAGTACTTC. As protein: CASSIPDGGETQYF.

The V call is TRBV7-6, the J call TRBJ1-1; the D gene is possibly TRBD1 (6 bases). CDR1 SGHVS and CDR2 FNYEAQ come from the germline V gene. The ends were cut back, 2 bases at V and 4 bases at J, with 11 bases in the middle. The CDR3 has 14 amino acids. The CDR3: CASSLQQGVTEAFF. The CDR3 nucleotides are TGTGCCAGCAGCTTACAACAGGGCGTCACTGAAGCTTTCTTT.

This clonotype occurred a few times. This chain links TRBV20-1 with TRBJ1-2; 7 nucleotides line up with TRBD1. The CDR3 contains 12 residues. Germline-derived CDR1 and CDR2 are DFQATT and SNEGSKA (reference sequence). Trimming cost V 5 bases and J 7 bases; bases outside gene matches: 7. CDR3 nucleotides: TGCAGTGCTCGACAGGGAATCGGTGGCTACACCTTC. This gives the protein CSARQGIGGYTF.

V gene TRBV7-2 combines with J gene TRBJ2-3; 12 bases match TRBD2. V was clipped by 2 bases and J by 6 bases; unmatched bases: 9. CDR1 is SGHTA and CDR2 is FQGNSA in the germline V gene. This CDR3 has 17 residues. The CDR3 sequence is CASSLLGLAGGGDTQYF. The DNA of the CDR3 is TGTGCCAGCAGCTTATTAGGGCTAGCGGGAGGGGGCGATACGCAGTATTTT.

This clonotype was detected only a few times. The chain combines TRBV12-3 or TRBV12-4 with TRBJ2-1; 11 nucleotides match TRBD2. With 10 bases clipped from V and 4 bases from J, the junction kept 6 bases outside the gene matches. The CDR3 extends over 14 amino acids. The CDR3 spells CATVLAGVYNEQFF. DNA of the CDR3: TGTGCCACCGTACTAGCGGGAGTTTACAATGAGCAGTTCTTC.

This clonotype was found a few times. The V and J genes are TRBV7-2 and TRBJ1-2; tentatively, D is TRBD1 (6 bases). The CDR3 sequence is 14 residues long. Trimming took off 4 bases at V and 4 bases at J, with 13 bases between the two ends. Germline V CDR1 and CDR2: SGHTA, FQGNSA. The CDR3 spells CASSSGVDSYGYTF. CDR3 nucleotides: TGTGCCAGCAGCTCAGGGGTGGACAGCTATGGCTACACCTTC.

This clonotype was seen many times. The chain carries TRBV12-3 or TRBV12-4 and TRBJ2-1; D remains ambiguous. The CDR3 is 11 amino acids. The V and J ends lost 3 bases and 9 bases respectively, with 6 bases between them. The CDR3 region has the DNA TGTGCCAGCAGTTTGAGTATTGAGCAGTTCTTC. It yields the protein CASSLSIEQFF.

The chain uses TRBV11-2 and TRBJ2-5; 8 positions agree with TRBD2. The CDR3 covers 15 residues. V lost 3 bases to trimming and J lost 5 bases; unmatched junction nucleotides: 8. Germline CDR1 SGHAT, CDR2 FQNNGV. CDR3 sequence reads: CASSLDLAGRETQYF. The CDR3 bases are TGTGCCAGCAGCTTGGACTTAGCGGGGAGGGAGACCCAGTACTTC. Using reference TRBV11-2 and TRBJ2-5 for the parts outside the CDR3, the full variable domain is EAGVAQSPRYKIIEKRQSVAFWCNPISGHATLYWYQQILGQGPKLLIQFQNNGVVDDSQLPKDRFSAERLKGVDSTLKIQPAKLEDSAVYLCASSLDLAGRETQYFGPGTRLLVL.

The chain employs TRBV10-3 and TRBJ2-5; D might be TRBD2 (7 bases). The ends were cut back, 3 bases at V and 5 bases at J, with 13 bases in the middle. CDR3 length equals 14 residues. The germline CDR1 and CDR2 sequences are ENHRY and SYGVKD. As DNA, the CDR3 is TGTGCCATCAGTGACCCCGGGGGGCGGGAGACCCAGTACTTC. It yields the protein CAISDPGGRETQYF.

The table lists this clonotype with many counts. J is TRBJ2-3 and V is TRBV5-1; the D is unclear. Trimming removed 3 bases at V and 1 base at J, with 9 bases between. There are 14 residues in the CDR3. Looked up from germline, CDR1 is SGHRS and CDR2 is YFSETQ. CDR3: CASSSRLGTDTQYF. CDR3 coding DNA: TGCGCCAGCAGCTCTCGACTCGGCACAGATACGCAGTATTTT.

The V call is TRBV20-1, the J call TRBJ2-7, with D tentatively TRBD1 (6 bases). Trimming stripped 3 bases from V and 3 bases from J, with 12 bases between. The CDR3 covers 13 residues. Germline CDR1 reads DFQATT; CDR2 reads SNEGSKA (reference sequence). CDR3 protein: CSARRDTYYEQYF. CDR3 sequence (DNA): TGCAGTGCTAGGAGGGACACTTACTACGAGCAGTACTTC.